Listed here are 27 T cell receptor beta chains from one sample, sequenced in a study of CD8+CD57+ T cells in acquired aplastic anemia. Genomic DNA provided the template from which TCR beta VDJ and CDR3 profiles were obtained. TCRdb called the reads again in MiXCR, with one record for every CDR3 protein. The sample records 190,000 or so distinct CDR3 sequences, approximately 57% being singletons. Sequenced: sorted CD4+, CD8+, or CD8+CD57+ T cells (not recorded which) from PBMCs. Receptors originate from a human donor in good health.

Regarding this clonotype: Because it lacks the conserved phenylalanine or tryptophan at the end, this CDR3 is likely a read error. The V call is TRBV7-3, the J call TRBJ2-7, with D uncertain. The CDR3 loop spans 12 amino acids. Germline CDR1 is SGHTA and CDR2 is FQGTGA. V shed 2 bases and J shed 6 bases, with 8 bases lying between them. CDR3 in amino acids: CASSLVNSEQYL. The CDR3 DNA sequence: TGTGCCAGCAGCTTAGTAAATTCCGAGCAGTACCTC.

Turning to this clonotype: A read error may be the cause here, since a much bigger clone is one base away. This chain connects TRBV5-8 to TRBJ2-2; 12 bases agree with TRBD1. The germline gives CDR1 SGHTS, CDR2 YDEGEE. There are 19 residues in the CDR3. The CDR3 sequence is CAGSLLRDRGPEDTGELFF. CDR3 DNA: TGTGCCGGCAGCTTGCTCCGGGACAGGGGGCCCGAAGACACCGGGGAGCTGTTTTTT.

This clonotype was detected only a few times. The rearrangement joins TRBV3-1 to TRBJ1-1; 10 bases agree with TRBD1. The CDR3 is made up of 15 amino acids. The ends lost 1 base at V and 4 bases at J; junction bases unmatched: 3. The V gene's germline CDR1 is LGHDT and CDR2 YNNKEL (reference sequence). The CDR3 reads CASSQAGQGPTEAFF. The CDR3 DNA sequence: TGTGCCAGCAGCCAAGCGGGACAGGGGCCCACTGAAGCTTTCTTT.

This clonotype has at least ten counts. V gene TRBV2 combines with J gene TRBJ1-3; maybe TRBD1 (5 bases). Germline lookup yields CDR1 SNHLY and CDR2 FYNNEI. V was clipped by 5 bases and J by 0 bases, with 11 bases between them. There are 15 residues in the CDR3. The CDR3: CASSFDGTSGNTIYF. CDR3 in DNA: TGTGCCAGCAGTTTCGACGGGACCTCTGGAAACACCATATATTTT. Full variable domain (rest looked up from reference TRBV2 and TRBJ1-3): EPEVTQTPSHQVTQMGQEVILRCVPISNHLYFYWYRQILGQKVEFLVSFYNNEISEKSEIFDDQFSVERPDGSNFTLKIRSTKLEDSAMYFCASSFDGTSGNTIYFGEGSWLTVV.

The V call is TRBV12-3 or TRBV12-4, the J call TRBJ2-5; a weak D match, TRBD2 (6 bases). The CDR3 runs 12 residues. Trimming pared 6 bases from V and 7 bases from J, leaving 12 bases between. In DNA, the CDR3 is TGTGCCAGCAGCGGGGGAGGCGGGACCCAGTACTTC. The encoded protein is CASSGGGGTQYF.

The chain carries TRBV29-1 and TRBJ2-1; no clear D gene. Germline CDR1 SQVTM, CDR2 ANQGSEA. This CDR3 is 11 amino acids long. V was trimmed by 8 bases and J by 6 bases, leaving 11 bases between them. In DNA form, the CDR3 reads TGCAGCCAAGATCTGAGCAATGAGCAGTTCTTC. Protein: CSQDLSNEQFF.

This chain connects TRBV12-3 or TRBV12-4 to TRBJ1-2, with D possibly being TRBD1 (6 bases). V lost 5 bases, J lost 8 bases, and 21 bases lay in between. CDR3 length equals 15 residues. The DNA for the CDR3 is TGTGCCAGCAGTGCGGGTGGGGGCCTTGGCTTCGGCTACACCTTC. This gives the protein CASSAGGGLGFGYTF.

The CDR3 is CASNNRGSNTEAFF. The CDR3 DNA reads TGTGCCAGTAACAACAGGGGGTCGAACACTGAAGCTTTCTTT. The gene calls are TRBV19 and TRBJ1-1, with 8 bases lining up with TRBD1. The germline CDR1 and CDR2 sequences are LNHDA and SQIVND (reference sequence). The CDR3 is made up of 14 amino acids. V lost 7 bases to trimming and J lost 1 base; unmatched junction nucleotides: 5.

This rearrangement joins TRBV7-9 to TRBJ1-1, with D maybe TRBD1 (5 bases). Germline loops: CDR1 SEHNR, CDR2 FQNEAQ (reference sequence). Trimming stripped 3 bases from V and 5 bases from J, with 10 bases between. The CDR3 runs to 13 residues. CDR3 nucleotides: TGTGCCAGCAGCTTTTTTGAGGGGACTGAAGCTTTCTTT. It yields the protein CASSFFEGTEAFF.

The CDR3 region has the DNA TGCAGTGCTAGAGAGGTTGAGGGCAGGTCAAGCTCCTATAATTCACCCCTCCACTTT. This codes for CSAREVEGRSSSYNSPLHF. This rearrangement joins TRBV20-1 to TRBJ1-6; D remains unclear. V was trimmed by 0 bases and J by 0 bases, leaving 18 bases between them. The germline gives CDR1 DFQATT, CDR2 SNEGSKA (reference sequence). The CDR3 has 19 amino acids.

The J gene is TRBJ2-7, the V gene TRBV10-3, with D maybe TRBD1 (6 bases). CDR1 and CDR2 from the germline V gene are ENHRY and SYGVKD. The CDR3 spans 14 residues. V gave up 4 bases and J gave up 5 bases, with 15 bases separating them. The CDR3 reads CAISAMGANDEQYF. CDR3 coding DNA: TGTGCCATCAGTGCAATGGGGGCCAACGACGAGCAGTACTTC.

This clonotype was found many times. The DNA for the CDR3 is TGCAGTGCCCCTAGGTTACTCGGCGGTGGCGCCTATGGCTACACCTTC. As protein: CSAPRLLGGGAYGYTF. The chain carries TRBV20-1 and TRBJ1-2; D remains ambiguous. In germline, CDR1 is DFQATT, CDR2 SNEGSKA (reference sequence). V lost 6 bases and J lost 4, with 24 bases in between. The CDR3 sequence is 16 residues long.

The chain couples TRBV5-6 to TRBJ2-7, with D perhaps TRBD2 (5 bases). The CDR3 is 16 residues long. CDR1 SGHDT and CDR2 YYEEEE come from the germline V gene. V was pared by 0 bases and J by 5 bases, with 18 bases between. DNA for the CDR3: TGTGCCAGCAGCTTGGGGCATACCCGACTACGCCACGAGCAGTACTTC. Protein product: CASSLGHTRLRHEQYF.

This clonotype appeared many times. This chain joins TRBV6-5 and TRBJ2-1; 11 bases are shared with TRBD2. With V trimmed by 6 bases and J by 9 bases, 4 bases remained unmatched. Looked up from germline, CDR1 is MNHEY and CDR2 is SVGAGI. The CDR3 is 13 residues long. CDR3 coding DNA: TGTGCCAGCAGATTAGCGGGGGGGCCTGAGCAGTTCTTC. It is translated as CASRLAGGPEQFF.

The chain joins TRBV29-1 to TRBJ2-3, with 14 bases fitting TRBD2. V dropped 0 bases and J dropped 2; count of bases not matched to a gene: 4. Germline-derived CDR1 and CDR2 are SQVTM and ANQGSEA. The CDR3 extends over 17 amino acids. DNA of the CDR3: TGCAGCGTTGAAGATCCGACTAGCGGGGGGGCCACAGATACGCAGTATTTT. Translated: CSVEDPTSGGATDTQYF.

V gene TRBV4-1 combines with J gene TRBJ2-3; D not certain. CDR1 is MGHRA, CDR2 YSYEKL, per germline. The ends were cut back, 4 bases at V and 4 bases at J, with 6 bases in the middle. The CDR3 has 12 residues. The DNA of the CDR3 is TGCGCCAGCAGCCGGTATGCAGATACGCAGTATTTT. Translating gives CASSRYADTQYF.

This clonotype was picked up one time. The chain joins TRBV7-2 to TRBJ2-5; the D gene is possibly TRBD1 (6 bases). Germline lookup yields CDR1 SGHTA and CDR2 FQGNSA. CDR3 length: 12 amino acids. V was trimmed by 6 bases and J by 4 bases, leaving 9 bases between them. The CDR3 DNA reads TGTGCCAGCAGTAGGACAGTAGAGACCCAGTACTTC. It yields the protein CASSRTVETQYF.

The rearrangement links TRBV7-9 to TRBJ2-7, with no clear D. Germline CDR1 reads SEHNR; CDR2 reads FQNEAQ (reference sequence). V was trimmed by 5 bases and J by 5 bases, leaving 10 bases between them. CDR3 size: 12 residues. The CDR3 bases are TGTGCCAGCAGCCCTACCCTTGACGAGCAGTACTTC. Its protein product is CASSPTLDEQYF.

There are many counts of this clonotype. The chain couples TRBV7-8 to TRBJ1-1; D is possibly TRBD1 (6 bases). CDR3 length equals 14 residues. CDR1 and CDR2 from the germline V gene are SGHVS and FQNEAQ. The V and J ends lost 0 bases and 6 bases respectively, with 11 bases between them. The CDR3 bases are TGTGCCAGCAGCTTAGCTAAAGGGGGGGCTGAAGCTTTCTTT. This sequence encodes CASSLAKGGAEAFF.

This clonotype was found a few times. The chain uses TRBV28 and TRBJ2-2; D uncertain. The CDR3 consists of 10 residues. V was trimmed by 9 bases and J by 13 bases, leaving 12 bases between them. The germline V gene encodes CDR1 MDHEN and CDR2 SYDVKM. DNA of the CDR3: TGTGCCAGTATGCGGACCTGGCTGTTTTTT. Its translation is CASMRTWLFF. The entire variable domain, with the rest obtained from reference TRBV28 and TRBJ2-2, is as follows: DVKVTQSSRYLVKRTGEKVFLECVQDMDHENMFWYRQDPGLGLRLIYFSYDVKMKEKGDIPEGYSVSREKKERFSLILESASTNQTSMYLCASMRTWLFFGEGSRLTVL.

Note on this clonotype: At one of its ends the junction is not consistent with the germline gene, which may arise from a read error. In DNA form, the CDR3 reads TGTGCCAGCAGTTCAGTGGGACAGGGGTTGGGGAACTATGGCTACACCTTC. Amino acids: CASSSVGQGLGNYGYTF. The chain has TRBV10-3 and TRBJ1-2; 10 bases fit TRBD1. Germline assignment: CDR1 ENHRY and CDR2 SYGVKD. The CDR3 is made up of 17 amino acids.

The table lists this clonotype with a few counts. V is TRBV19 and J is TRBJ2-5; 11 bases align to TRBD2. Germline CDR1 LNHDA, CDR2 SQIVND (reference sequence). The CDR3 has 14 amino acids. V trimming: 6 bases; J trimming: 4 bases; junction bases outside the gene matches: 4. CDR3 region: CASSRGLAGETQYF. CDR3 DNA sequence: TGTGCCAGTAGCAGAGGACTAGCGGGAGAGACCCAGTACTTC.

Comment on this clonotype: Here the CDR3 omits its conserved ending phenylalanine or tryptophan, so a read error is the likely source. The DNA is omitted, as the CDR3 cannot be located on it reliably, and the CDR3 follows TCRdb's listing. V and J are TRBV9 and TRBJ1-4; the table calls TRBD1, which could not be checked here. CDR1 and CDR2 from the germline V gene are SGDLS and YYNGEE. The CDR3 is 8 residues long, counting both termini. This CDR3 is CASSATGV.

The chain combines TRBV7-9 with TRBJ2-3; 9 nucleotides line up with TRBD2. CDR1 SEHNR and CDR2 FQNEAQ come from the germline V gene (reference sequence). This CDR3 contains 16 residues. Trimming removed 5 bases from V and 1 base from J; junction bases left unmatched: 7. CDR3 DNA sequence: TGTGCCAGCAGCAATCTAGCGGGGTGGGGCACAGATACGCAGTATTTT. It encodes CASSNLAGWGTDTQYF.

As for this clonotype: The junction differs from germline at one of its ends, possibly a read error. The rearrangement uses TRBV7-2 and TRBJ2-3; D gene unclear. The CDR3 has 13 amino acids. Germline V CDR1 and CDR2: SGHTA, FQGNSA. As DNA, the CDR3 is TGTGCCAGCAGCTTGGTGACGGAAAATACACAGTATTTT. Encoded protein: CASSLVTENTQYF.

The chain joins TRBV29-1 to TRBJ1-2, with TRBD1 matching over 8 bases. The CDR3 runs 15 residues. Trimming took 0 bases from V and 3 from J; bases not matched to a gene: 6. Germline V gene lookup returns CDR1 SQVTM and CDR2 ANQGSEA. CDR3 residues: CSVEEEDRGYYGYTF. The DNA of the CDR3 is TGCAGCGTTGAAGAGGAAGACAGGGGATACTATGGCTACACCTTC.

This clonotype was seen just once. The final CDR3 position lacks the conserved phenylalanine or tryptophan, pointing to a likely read error. The gene calls are TRBV2 and TRBJ2-3; TRBD2 aligns across 8 bases. The CDR3 spans 15 residues. V was clipped by 3 bases and J by 5 bases; unmatched bases: 7. The V gene's germline CDR1 is SNHLY and CDR2 FYNNEI. The CDR3 protein is CASSDELAALDTQYP. The CDR3 DNA reads as TGTGCCAGCAGTGACGAACTAGCGGCATTAGATACGCAGTATCCT.